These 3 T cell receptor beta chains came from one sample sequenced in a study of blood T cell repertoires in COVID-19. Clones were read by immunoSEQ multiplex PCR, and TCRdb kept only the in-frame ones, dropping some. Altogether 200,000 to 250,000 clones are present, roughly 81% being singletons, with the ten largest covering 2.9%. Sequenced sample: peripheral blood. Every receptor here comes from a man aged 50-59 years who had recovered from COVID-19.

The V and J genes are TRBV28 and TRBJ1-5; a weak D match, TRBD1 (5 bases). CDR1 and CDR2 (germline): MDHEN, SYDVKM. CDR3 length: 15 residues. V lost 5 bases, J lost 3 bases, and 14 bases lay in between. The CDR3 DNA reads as TGTGCCAGCAGTGCACCCCGGGGGGACAATCAGCCCCAGCATTTT. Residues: CASSAPRGDNQPQHF. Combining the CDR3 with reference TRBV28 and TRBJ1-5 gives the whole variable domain DVKVTQSSRYLVKRTGEKVFLECVQDMDHENMFWYRQDPGLGLRLIYFSYDVKMKEKGDIPEGYSVSREKKERFSLILESASTNQTSMYLCASSAPRGDNQPQHFGDGTRLSIL.

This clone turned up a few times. The CDR3 coding sequence is TGTGCCAGCAGTTTATTGGGGGCCCGGGGCACAGATACGCAGTATTTT. This sequence encodes CASSLLGARGTDTQYF. The J gene is TRBJ2-3, the V gene TRBV27; D might be TRBD1 (6 bases). Trimming took off 1 base at V and 1 base at J, with 12 bases between the two ends. CDR1 is MNHEY and CDR2 is SMNVEV in the germline V gene (reference sequence). The length of the CDR3 is 16 residues.

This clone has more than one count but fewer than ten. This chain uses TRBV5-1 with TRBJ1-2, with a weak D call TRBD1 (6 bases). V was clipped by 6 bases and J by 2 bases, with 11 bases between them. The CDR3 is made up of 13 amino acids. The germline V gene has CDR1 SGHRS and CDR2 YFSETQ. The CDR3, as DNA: TGCGCCAGCACCGACGGACAGAACTATGGCTACACCTTC. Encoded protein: CASTDGQNYGYTF.